The 5 T cell receptor beta chains given below trace back to one sample, sequenced in a study of technical replicates of blood from a handful of donors. Measured with immunoSEQ multiplex PCR; TCRdb has only the in-frame clones, and not every one. The repertoire holds 55,000 to 80,000 clones, with roughly 98% as singletons. Sequencing was done on a sample of T cells isolated from PBMCs. These receptors were collected from a human donor in good health.

V gene TRBV6-6 combines with J gene TRBJ2-7; a possible D gene is TRBD1 (8 bases). V was cut by 5 bases and J by 1 base, with 12 bases left in between. The CDR3 length is 14 residues. CDR1 and CDR2 (germline): MNHNY, SVGAGI (reference sequence). CDR3 in amino acids: CASSDRGGSYEQYF. CDR3 bases: TGTGCCAGCAGTGACAGGGGAGGGTCCTACGAGCAGTACTTC.

The chain couples TRBV6-1 to TRBJ2-3; a possible D gene is TRBD2 (7 bases). The CDR3 extends over 13 amino acids. CDR1 and CDR2 from the germline V gene are MNHNS and SASEGT. V dropped 7 bases and J dropped 5 bases, with 13 bases sitting between them. The CDR3 coding sequence is TGTGCCAGCAAGGCGGGGGCCCAAGATACGCAGTATTTT. Encoded protein: CASKAGAQDTQYF.

V and J are TRBV4-1 and TRBJ1-3; D is uncertain. The CDR3 sequence is 13 residues long. V was trimmed by 3 bases and J by 1 base, leaving 4 bases between them. CDR1 is MGHRA and CDR2 is YSYEKL in the germline V gene. DNA of the CDR3: TGCGCCAGCAGCCACGTTTCTGGAAACACCATATATTTT. As protein: CASSHVSGNTIYF.

The V call is TRBV7-9, the J call TRBJ1-4; TRBD1 might be the D (6 bases). CDR1 and CDR2 (germline): SEHNR, FQNEAQ (reference sequence). This CDR3 region has 14 residues. Trimming pared 5 bases from V and 4 bases from J, leaving 11 bases between. The CDR3 loop reads CASSVGHVNEKLFF. DNA for the CDR3: TGTGCCAGCAGCGTGGGACACGTTAATGAAAAACTGTTTTTT.

The chain uses TRBV9 and TRBJ2-7; the D gene is possibly TRBD2 (7 bases). The CDR3 totals 15 residues. V gave up 0 bases and J gave up 4 bases, with 14 bases separating them. Germline loops: CDR1 SGDLS, CDR2 YYNGEE. The CDR3 coding sequence is TGTGCCAGCAGCGTAGACGGGGGGCAAACGTACGAGCAGTACTTC. Translated: CASSVDGGQTYEQYF.